Listed below are T cell receptor beta chains from one sample, sequenced in a study of shared clonotypes between healthy human individuals. Method: immunoSEQ multiplex PCR; TCRdb's copy keeps in-frame clones and lacks some. The data contain millions of clones, approximately 95% of them singletons. The material sequenced was naive CD4+ T cells from PBMCs. These receptors all stem from a man between 18 and 35 years old in good health. Some clones in this sample may be carry-over from other donors' samples. Each CDR3 is given with its conserved first and last residue. D genes are given only for firm matches. Clone size appears in some rows only: once, few, many, or a class for an expanded clone.

CDR3 protein: CASSLGGFGTGNTIYF
CDR3 DNA: TGTGCCAGCAGCTTGGGCGGGTTCGGCACTGGAAACACCATATATTTT
J gene: TRBJ1-3
D gene: -
V gene: TRBV7-8
clone size: -
CDR3 length: 16

CDR3 protein: CASSLSLAVYNEQFF
CDR3 DNA: TGCGCCAGCAGCTTGTCTCTAGCAGTTTACAATGAGCAGTTCTTC
J gene: TRBJ2-1
D gene: -
V gene: TRBV5-1
clone size: once
CDR3 length: 15

CDR3 protein: CASSYSGLGVKNIQYF
CDR3 DNA: TGTGCCAGCAGTTACTCGGGACTAGGAGTCAAAAACATTCAGTACTTC
J gene: TRBJ2-4
D gene: TRBD2
V gene: TRBV6-6
clone size: once
CDR3 length: 16

CDR3 protein: CSVAGVYTDTQYF
CDR3 DNA: TGCAGCGTTGCAGGGGTATACACAGATACGCAGTATTTT
J gene: TRBJ2-3
D gene: -
V gene: TRBV29-1
clone size: -
CDR3 length: 13

CDR3 protein: CASSFGQGAFPGNTIYF
CDR3 DNA: TGTGCCAGCAGTTTTGGGCAGGGGGCATTTCCTGGAAACACCATATATTTT
J gene: TRBJ1-3
D gene: TRBD1
V gene: TRBV28
clone size: once
CDR3 length: 17

CDR3 protein: CASSLFIIAGEGKNIQYF
CDR3 DNA: TGTGCCAGCAGCTTATTTATTATCGCGGGAGAGGGCAAAAACATTCAGTACTTC
J gene: TRBJ2-4
D gene: TRBD2
V gene: TRBV11-2
clone size: -
CDR3 length: 18

CDR3 protein: CASSFHAEGTEAFF
CDR3 DNA: TGTGCCAGCAGCTTTCATGCAGAGGGCACTGAAGCTTTCTTT
J gene: TRBJ1-1
D gene: -
V gene: TRBV11-2
clone size: once
CDR3 length: 14

CDR3 protein: CASSSQGQGIGNEQYF
CDR3 DNA: TGTGCCAGCAGCTCCCAGGGGCAGGGCATCGGGAACGAGCAGTACTTC
J gene: TRBJ2-7
D gene: -
V gene: TRBV7-9
clone size: -
CDR3 length: 16

CDR3 protein: CASSPQPFSSGTYNEQFF
CDR3 DNA: TGTGCCAGCAGCCCACAGCCTTTTTCCAGCGGGACCTACAATGAGCAGTTCTTC
J gene: TRBJ2-1
D gene: TRBD2
V gene: TRBV9
clone size: -
CDR3 length: 18

CDR3 protein: CASSKWTGAPSMEAFF
CDR3 DNA: TGTGCCAGCAGCAAATGGACAGGGGCCCCCTCGATGGAAGCTTTCTTT
J gene: TRBJ1-1
D gene: -
V gene: TRBV21-1
clone size: -
CDR3 length: 16

CDR3 protein: CASSLAGDSNQPQHF
CDR3 DNA: TGTGCCAGCAGCTTAGCAGGGGATAGCAATCAGCCCCAGCATTTT
J gene: TRBJ1-5
D gene: -
V gene: TRBV11-2
clone size: -
CDR3 length: 15

CDR3 protein: CASSLAGLPNYGYTF
CDR3 DNA: TGCGCCAGCAGCTTGGCCGGACTCCCCAACTATGGCTACACCTTC
J gene: TRBJ1-2
D gene: -
V gene: TRBV5-1
clone size: -
CDR3 length: 15

CDR3 protein: CASRTTSGRAFETQYF
CDR3 DNA: TGTGCCAGCAGGACGACTAGCGGGAGGGCCTTTGAGACCCAGTACTTC
J gene: TRBJ2-5
D gene: TRBD2
V gene: TRBV7-2
clone size: once
CDR3 length: 16

CDR3 protein: CASSPRDSSGNTIYF
CDR3 DNA: TGTGCCAGCAGCCCCCGGGACAGCTCTGGAAACACCATATATTTT
J gene: TRBJ1-3
D gene: TRBD1
V gene: TRBV5-4
clone size: -
CDR3 length: 15

CDR3 protein: CASSFGTGQETQYF
CDR3 DNA: TGCGCCAGCAGCTTCGGGACAGGACAAGAGACCCAGTACTTC
J gene: TRBJ2-5
D gene: TRBD1
V gene: TRBV5-1
clone size: -
CDR3 length: 14

CDR3 protein: CASRPNLAKNIQYF
CDR3 DNA: TGCGCCAGCCGACCTAATCTAGCCAAAAACATTCAGTACTTC
J gene: TRBJ2-4
D gene: -
V gene: TRBV10-1
clone size: -
CDR3 length: 14

CDR3 protein: CATSRSGLAGGSEQYF
CDR3 DNA: TGTGCCACCAGCCGCTCGGGACTAGCGGGAGGTAGCGAGCAGTACTTC
J gene: TRBJ2-7
D gene: TRBD2
V gene: TRBV15
clone size: -
CDR3 length: 16

CDR3 protein: CASTKGLAGRNEQFF
CDR3 DNA: TGTGCCAGCACTAAAGGACTAGCGGGAAGGAATGAGCAGTTCTTC
J gene: TRBJ2-1
D gene: TRBD2
V gene: TRBV2
clone size: -
CDR3 length: 15

CDR3 protein: CASSQDLGQGMDEQYF
CDR3 DNA: TGTGCCAGCAGCCAAGATCTTGGTCAGGGCATGGACGAGCAGTACTTC
J gene: TRBJ2-7
D gene: -
V gene: TRBV14
clone size: -
CDR3 length: 16

CDR3 protein: CASSAEVGGSTEAFF
CDR3 DNA: TGTGCCAGCAGTGCCGAGGTGGGAGGATCCACTGAAGCTTTCTTT
J gene: TRBJ1-1
D gene: -
V gene: TRBV6-4
clone size: -
CDR3 length: 15

CDR3 protein: CASSLVRQVGQPQHF
CDR3 DNA: TGTGCCAGCAGCTTAGTGAGGCAGGTCGGTCAGCCCCAGCATTTT
J gene: TRBJ1-5
D gene: -
V gene: TRBV7-8
clone size: -
CDR3 length: 15

CDR3 protein: CSGLGAAGEEKLFF
CDR3 DNA: TGCAGTGGACTGGGGGCTGCTGGGGAAGAAAAACTGTTTTTT
J gene: TRBJ1-4
D gene: -
V gene: TRBV29-1
clone size: -
CDR3 length: 14

CDR3 protein: CAWSTLTSQTQYF
CDR3 DNA: TGTGCCTGGAGTACACTGACTAGTCAGACCCAGTACTTC
J gene: TRBJ2-5
D gene: -
V gene: TRBV30
clone size: -
CDR3 length: 13

CDR3 protein: CASSRGGVSTDTQYF
CDR3 DNA: TGTGCCAGCAGTCGAGGGGGAGTTAGCACAGATACGCAGTATTTT
J gene: TRBJ2-3
D gene: -
V gene: TRBV28
clone size: -
CDR3 length: 15

CDR3 protein: CASSLAPGTNNEQFF
CDR3 DNA: TGTGCCAGCAGCTTAGCCCCCGGGACTAACAATGAGCAGTTCTTC
J gene: TRBJ2-1
D gene: TRBD2
V gene: TRBV11-2
clone size: -
CDR3 length: 15

CDR3 protein: CAWSKGTGYEQYF
CDR3 DNA: TGTGCCTGGAGTAAGGGGACGGGGTACGAGCAGTACTTC
J gene: TRBJ2-7
D gene: -
V gene: TRBV30
clone size: -
CDR3 length: 13

CDR3 protein: CASIPRKQGVTEAFF
CDR3 DNA: TGTGCCAGTATACCTCGCAAACAGGGGGTCACTGAAGCTTTCTTT
J gene: TRBJ1-1
D gene: TRBD1
V gene: TRBV19
clone size: once
CDR3 length: 15

CDR3 protein: CASSLKSGVDTQYF
CDR3 DNA: TGTGCCAGCAGTTTAAAGTCGGGCGTAGATACGCAGTATTTT
J gene: TRBJ2-3
D gene: -
V gene: TRBV28
clone size: -
CDR3 length: 14

CDR3 protein: CASSSPGPHEQYF
CDR3 DNA: TGCGCCAGCAGCTCCCCCGGTCCACACGAGCAGTACTTC
J gene: TRBJ2-7
D gene: -
V gene: TRBV5-1
clone size: once
CDR3 length: 13

CDR3 protein: CASSFLGGQEDGYTF
CDR3 DNA: TGTGCCAGCAGTTTTCTGGGGGGACAGGAGGATGGCTACACCTTC
J gene: TRBJ1-2
D gene: TRBD1
V gene: TRBV28
clone size: -
CDR3 length: 15